Many counts were recorded for the clone carrying this TCR beta chain. This sample was taken from a study of CD8+CD57+ T cells in acquired aplastic anemia. Study as a whole: Sorted CD4+ plus CD8+ cells gave DNA averaging approximately 3.2 ug.

Trimming shortened V by 0 bases and J by 4 bases, and 12 bases separated the two germline ends. This CDR3 contains 15 residues. Germline V lookup: CDR1 LGHNA, CDR2 YSLEER. The template for TCR beta VDJ and CDR3 sequence profiling was genomic DNA. A single record per CDR3 protein comes from TCRdb applying MiXCR to the reads. The table shows around 250,000 distinct CDR3 sequences, with around three fifths occurring only once. Sequenced: sorted CD4+, CD8+, or CD8+CD57+ T cells (not recorded which) from PBMCs. The sequence derives from a human donor with severe aplastic anemia or a healthy control (not recorded which). The chain carries TRBV4-3 and TRBJ1-2; D unclear. In nucleotides, the CDR3 is TGCGCCAGCAGCCAAGATACCCTGGGAGGCTATGGCTACACCTTC. Its translation: CASSQDTLGGYGYTF.